This T cell receptor (beta chain) was recorded in a study of neurological immune-mediated disorders. V lost 1 base, J lost 8 bases, and 9 bases lay in between. The CDR3 length is 12 residues. CDR1 is GTSNPN and CDR2 is SVGIG in the germline V gene (reference sequence). Using its own MiXCR run on the 5' RACE reads, TCRdb lists one record per CDR3 protein. The sample has about 27,000 distinct CDR3 sequences; 20% to 25% are singletons. Sequenced input: PBMCs. This chain joins TRBV30 and TRBJ2-1, with no clear D. This clonotype was sampled from a woman in her sixties in good health. DNA for the CDR3: TGTGCCTGGAGTGATTCCCTCCATGAGCAGTTCTTC. Translating it yields CAWSDSLHEQFF.